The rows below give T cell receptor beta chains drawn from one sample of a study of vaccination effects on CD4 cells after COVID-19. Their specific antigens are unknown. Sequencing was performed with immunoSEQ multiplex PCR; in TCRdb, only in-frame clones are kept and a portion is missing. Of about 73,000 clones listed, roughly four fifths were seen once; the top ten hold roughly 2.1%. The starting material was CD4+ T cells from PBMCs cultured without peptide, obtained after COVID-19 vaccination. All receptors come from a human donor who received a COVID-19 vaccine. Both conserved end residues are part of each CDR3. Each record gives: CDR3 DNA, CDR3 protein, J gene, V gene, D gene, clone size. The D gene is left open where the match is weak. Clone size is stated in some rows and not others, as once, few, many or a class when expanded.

TGTGCCAGCAGGGAACTGACGGGGGGGAATGAAGCTTTCTTT,CASRELTGGNEAFF,TRBJ1-1,TRBV2,.,few
TGTGCCAGCGTCGGGACAGAGACAGATACGCAGTATTTT,CASVGTETDTQYF,TRBJ2-3,TRBV14,TRBD1,.
TGTGCCAGCAGCTCGCTGGGGGGGACAGGGTTGGCTTTCTTT,CASSSLGGTGLAFF,TRBJ1-1,TRBV7-9,TRBD1,.
TGCGCCAGCAGCATACAGGGGGATAGCACAGATACGCAGTATTTT,CASSIQGDSTDTQYF,TRBJ2-3,TRBV5-1,TRBD1,few
TGTGCCAGCAGTGAAACTTCAGAAAACTATGGCTACACCTTC,CASSETSENYGYTF,TRBJ1-2,TRBV2,.,.
TGTGCCAGCAGTTTCCGGAACTATGGCTACACCTTC,CASSFRNYGYTF,TRBJ1-2,TRBV12-3/TRBV12-4,.,.
TGTGCCAGCAGCCCTAGGGACGGCGAGGGCACAGATACGCAGTATTTT,CASSPRDGEGTDTQYF,TRBJ2-3,TRBV4-2,.,.
TGTGCCAGTAGTATAGATCCGAGCACAGATACGCAGTATTTT,CASSIDPSTDTQYF,TRBJ2-3,TRBV19,.,.
TGTGCCAGCAGTGACTCGGGAGGGGAAAAACTGTTTTTT,CASSDSGGEKLFF,TRBJ1-4,TRBV6-4,.,.
TGTGCCAGCTCACCCCGGGACATAAACTATGGCTACACCTTC,CASSPRDINYGYTF,TRBJ1-2,TRBV18,.,.
TGTGCCAGTCTACTAGCGGGGGGGATGGAGCAGTTCTTC,CASLLAGGMEQFF,TRBJ2-1,TRBV5-6,TRBD2,.
TGTGCCAGCTCATCCACCGGGACTAGTGGAGAGACCCAGTACTTC,CASSSTGTSGETQYF,TRBJ2-5,TRBV18,TRBD2,.
TGCGCCAGCACCCAAGGGGTGGAGGAGACCCAGTACTTC,CASTQGVEETQYF,TRBJ2-5,TRBV5-1,.,.
TGTGCCAGCAGCTTGGCGAGAGATACGCAGTATTTT,CASSLARDTQYF,TRBJ2-3,TRBV5-5,.,few
TGTGCCACGATGTCGTTGGGCAGCACAGATACGCAGTATTTT,CATMSLGSTDTQYF,TRBJ2-3,TRBV10-3,.,few
TGTGCCTGGAATCGAGTGGGAAACACCATATATTTT,CAWNRVGNTIYF,TRBJ1-3,TRBV30,.,once
TGTGCCAGCACGGTAGGGCGGGGGAACACTGAAGCTTTCTTT,CASTVGRGNTEAFF,TRBJ1-1,TRBV27,.,.
TGTGCCAGCAGCGTAGATAGACTGGCCGGCAAGAGCTCTGGGGCCAACGTCCTGACTTTC,CASSVDRLAGKSSGANVLTF,TRBJ2-6,TRBV9,.,.
TGTGCCACCAGCAGAGCGTTATGGGGGGGAAATCAGCCCCAGCATTTT,CATSRALWGGNQPQHF,TRBJ1-5,TRBV15,.,.
TGTGCCAGCAGCTTAGCGGGGGGTCGTACAGATACGCAGTATTTT,CASSLAGGRTDTQYF,TRBJ2-3,TRBV7-6,.,.
TGTGCCAGTAGTATAGGGCGGGGGGGCCAAGAGACCCAGTACTTC,CASSIGRGGQETQYF,TRBJ2-5,TRBV19,TRBD2,.
TGTGCCAGCAGCTACGGGCAGCAAGAGACCCAGTACTTC,CASSYGQQETQYF,TRBJ2-5,TRBV7-2,.,.
TGTGCCAGCAGCTTGGCCTGGGGGACTGAAGCTTTCTTT,CASSLAWGTEAFF,TRBJ1-1,TRBV7-3,.,.